This TCR beta chain is from a study of Graves' ophthalmopathy and Graves' hyperthyroidism. This clonotype turned up a few times. Trimming took 2 bases from V and 5 from J; bases not matched to a gene: 3. CDR1 and CDR2 from the germline V gene are SGHAT and FQNNGV. The CDR3 totals 14 residues. Hyperthyroidism patients were newly diagnosed, ill under 2 months, and aged 18 to 65 years. Amplifying from RNA transcripts, the study obtained TCR beta CDR3 regions. Scientists carried out first-round RT-PCR using HTBI primers and then a second-round multiplex PCR. MiXCR was run by TCRdb on the multiplex PCR reads, yielding one entry per CDR3 protein. There are 600,000 to 650,000 distinct CDR3 sequences in the sample; 22% occur only once, and roughly 6.9% lies in the top ten.

The rearrangement joins TRBV11-2 to TRBJ2-7, with 10 nucleotides matching TRBD2. The specimen sequenced was peripheral blood. The origin of this receptor is a woman younger than 30 with stable Graves' hyperthyroidism. Some clones in this sample may be carry-over from other donors' samples. CDR3 amino acids: CASSLWTSGNEQYF. CDR3 nucleotide sequence: TGTGCCAGCAGCTTATGGACTAGCGGAAACGAGCAGTACTTC. The full variable domain, its missing parts supplied by reference TRBV11-2 and TRBJ2-7, is EAGVAQSPRYKIIEKRQSVAFWCNPISGHATLYWYQQILGQGPKLLIQFQNNGVVDDSQLPKDRFSAERLKGVDSTLKIQPAKLEDSAVYLCASSLWTSGNEQYFGPGTRLTVT.